Below, 18 T cell receptor beta chains from the same sample are listed, as sequenced in a study of CD8 T cells in Susac syndrome. About 0.5 to 1 ug RNA was reverse transcribed with random hexamers. MiXCR was run by TCRdb on the immunoSEQ multiplex PCR reads, yielding one entry per CDR3 protein. The sample carries fewer than 350,000 distinct CDR3 sequences, 75% to 90% recorded once. The sample consisted of CD8+ T cells from PBMCs. The receptor set was obtained from a human donor with multiple sclerosis.

This chain connects TRBV7-2 to TRBJ2-7; a weak D match, TRBD2 (5 bases). Germline-derived CDR1 and CDR2 are SGHTA and FQGNSA. V was clipped by 1 base and J by 3 bases, with 16 bases between them. The CDR3 has 16 residues. This CDR3 reads CASSLGEGPKFYEQYF. CDR3 nucleotide sequence: TGTGCCAGCAGCTTAGGCGAGGGTCCAAAGTTCTACGAGCAGTACTTC.

The V gene is TRBV2, the J gene TRBJ2-1; TRBD2 matches 7 bases. There are 15 residues in the CDR3. Germline assignment: CDR1 SNHLY and CDR2 FYNNEI. Trimming removed 3 bases from V and 2 bases from J; junction bases left unmatched: 4. CDR3 sequence (DNA): TGTGCCAGCAGTGAGGCTAGCGGAGCCTACAATGAGCAGTTCTTC. This gives the protein CASSEASGAYNEQFF.

For the CDR3, the DNA is TGTGCCAGCAGTTTAGGGACAGTGGGCGAGCAGTACTTC. Protein: CASSLGTVGEQYF. The rearrangement links TRBV12-3 or TRBV12-4 to TRBJ2-7; a weak D match, TRBD1 (6 bases). The ends were cut back, 1 base at V and 6 bases at J, with 10 bases in the middle. The CDR3 runs to 13 residues.

V gene TRBV19 combines with J gene TRBJ1-1; D is possibly TRBD1 (6 bases). The V end was cut by 3 bases, the J end by 4 bases, with 21 bases between. The germline CDR1 and CDR2 sequences are LNHDA and SQIVND (reference sequence). The length of the CDR3 is 17 residues. CDR3 protein: CASSMGSRGGLGTEAFF. The CDR3 DNA follows: TGTGCCAGTAGTATGGGGAGCAGGGGCGGACTGGGCACTGAAGCTTTCTTT. The full variable domain, completed using reference TRBV19 and TRBJ1-1, is DGGITQSPKYLFRKEGQNVTLSCEQNLNHDAMYWYRQDPGQGLRLIYYSQIVNDFQKGDIAEGYSVSREKKESFPLTVTSAQKNPTAFYLCASSMGSRGGLGTEAFFGQGTRLTVV.

J is TRBJ2-7 and V is TRBV7-2, with 11 bases identical to TRBD2. CDR1 SGHTA and CDR2 FQGNSA come from the germline V gene. Losses at the gene ends were 5 bases for V and 3 bases for J; bases not matched to a gene: 6. This CDR3 contains 15 residues. The CDR3 DNA is TGTGCCAGCAGCAAACCGACTAGCGGGGTCTACGAGCAGTACTTC. Translating gives CASSKPTSGVYEQYF.

The chain employs TRBV9 and TRBJ2-5; tentatively, D is TRBD1 or TRBD2 (5 bases each). Trimming removed 0 bases from V and 2 bases from J, with 11 bases in between. CDR1 and CDR2 from the germline V gene are SGDLS and YYNGEE. CDR3 length equals 15 residues. This CDR3 is CASSVGGVSQETQYF. The DNA of the CDR3 is TGTGCCAGCAGCGTAGGAGGGGTTAGTCAAGAGACCCAGTACTTC.

The CDR3 loop is CSARDRAGNEQFF. In DNA, the CDR3 is TGCAGTGCTAGGGATAGAGCGGGAAATGAGCAGTTCTTC. The chain employs TRBV20-1 and TRBJ2-1; 7 bases are a match to TRBD2. V dropped 3 bases and J dropped 7; count of bases not matched to a gene: 6. This CDR3 has 13 amino acids. CDR1 DFQATT and CDR2 SNEGSKA come from the germline V gene (reference sequence).

This chain connects TRBV29-1 to TRBJ1-2, with a tentative D call TRBD1 (5 bases). Germline loops: CDR1 SQVTM, CDR2 ANQGSEA. Deletions cut 6 bases from V and 4 bases from J, with 15 bases between. This CDR3 contains 13 residues. CDR3 nucleotide sequence: TGCAGCGTCGGATCCGGGGACGGCTATGGCTACACCTTC. Translating gives CSVGSGDGYGYTF. The full variable domain, with the rest looked up from reference TRBV29-1 and TRBJ1-2, is SAVISQKPSRDICQRGTSLTIQCQVDSQVTMMFWYRQQPGQSLTLIATANQGSEATYESGFVIDKFPISRPNLTFSTLTVSNMSPEDSSIYLCSVGSGDGYGYTFGSGTRLTVV.

The gene calls are TRBV30 and TRBJ1-1, with a weak D call TRBD1 (5 bases). CDR1 is GTSNPN, CDR2 SVGIG, per germline (reference sequence). V was shortened by 1 base and J by 9 bases, with 15 bases between the two germline ends. The CDR3 extends over 13 amino acids. CDR3 in DNA: TGTGCCTGGAGTGATGGACAACCCTTACAAGCTTTCTTT. Translation gives CAWSDGQPLQAFF.

The CDR3 protein is CASSYSSSADTQYF. The DNA for the CDR3 is TGTGCCAGCAGTTACTCGAGCTCCGCAGATACGCAGTATTTT. The chain carries TRBV6-2 or TRBV6-3 and TRBJ2-3; D call uncertain. The germline gives CDR1 MNHEY, CDR2 SVGEGT. This CDR3 is built from 14 residues. The ends were cut back, 0 bases at V and 4 bases at J, with 8 bases in the middle.

In DNA, the CDR3 is TGTGCCAGCACCCCTTGGGGGGGGACAAATGGCTACACCTTC. Translating gives CASTPWGGTNGYTF. The chain uses TRBV5-4 and TRBJ1-2, with a possible D match to TRBD1 (6 bases). The V gene lost 6 bases and the J gene lost 6 bases, with 18 bases spanning the gap. CDR1 is SGHNT, CDR2 YYREEE, per germline (reference sequence). The CDR3 loop spans 14 amino acids.

This chain connects TRBV7-9 to TRBJ1-4; no firm D call. The germline V gene has CDR1 SEHNR and CDR2 FQNEAQ (reference sequence). The V end lost 6 bases, the J end lost 8 bases, and 19 bases lay between the germline ends. The CDR3 spans 15 residues. CDR3 in DNA: TGTGCCAGCAGTAAAGACCCGCGAGGCGGCGAAAAACTGTTTTTT. Translated, it gives CASSKDPRGGEKLFF. Filled out from reference TRBV7-9 and TRBJ1-4, the complete variable domain reads DTGVSQNPRHKITKRGQNVTFRCDPISEHNRLYWYRQTLGQGPEFLTYFQNEAQLEKSRLLSDRFSAERPKGSFSTLEIQRTEQGDSAMYLCASSKDPRGGEKLFFGSGTQLSVL.

The CDR3 spells CASRSYVAGGFNEQFF. CDR3 coding DNA: TGTGCCAGCAGATCCTACGTCGCGGGGGGGTTCAATGAGCAGTTCTTC. The chain combines TRBV28 with TRBJ2-1, with 9 bases identical to TRBD2. The CDR3 is 16 residues long. V lost 6 bases to trimming and J lost 6 bases; unmatched junction nucleotides: 12. The V gene's germline CDR1 is MDHEN and CDR2 SYDVKM.

The table lists this clonotype with a few counts. V and J are TRBV15 and TRBJ2-7; D may be TRBD1 or TRBD2 (6 bases each). This CDR3 has 16 amino acids. In germline, CDR1 is LNHNV, CDR2 YYDKDF (reference sequence). V shed 1 base and J shed 6 bases, with 19 bases lying between them. For the CDR3, the DNA is TGTGCCACCAGCAGAGGGGAGGACAGTTACTACTTCGAGCAGTACTTC. This gives the protein CATSRGEDSYYFEQYF.

This chain joins TRBV12-3 or TRBV12-4 and TRBJ2-7, with D perhaps assigned TRBD1 or TRBD2 (5 bases each). With 7 bases removed from V and 2 bases from J, the gap between germline ends came to 12 bases. There are 13 residues in the CDR3. CDR3 in DNA: TGTGCCAGCACCTTAGGGACCACCTACGAGCAGTACTTC. The encoded protein is CASTLGTTYEQYF.

This chain uses TRBV28 with TRBJ2-7, with D uncertain. This CDR3 contains 13 residues. The V gene lost 3 bases and the J gene lost 5 bases, with 11 bases spanning the gap. CDR1 is MDHEN and CDR2 is SYDVKM in the germline V gene. CDR3 sequence reads: CASSFRPSDEQYF. In nucleotides, the CDR3 is TGTGCCAGCAGTTTTAGACCGAGCGACGAGCAGTACTTC.

The rearrangement uses TRBV19 and TRBJ1-5; no clear D. Trimming took 7 bases from V and 3 from J, leaving 16 bases between them. Per germline, CDR1 LNHDA and CDR2 SQIVND (reference sequence). This CDR3 has 15 residues. CDR3 residues: CASTLAVGDNQPQHF. The CDR3 coding sequence is TGTGCCAGTACCCTAGCTGTGGGAGACAATCAGCCCCAGCATTTT. Full variable domain (missing parts from reference TRBV19 and TRBJ1-5): DGGITQSPKYLFRKEGQNVTLSCEQNLNHDAMYWYRQDPGQGLRLIYYSQIVNDFQKGDIAEGYSVSREKKESFPLTVTSAQKNPTAFYLCASTLAVGDNQPQHFGDGTRLSIL.

This chain joins TRBV25-1 and TRBJ1-3; D perhaps matches TRBD1 (5 bases). Germline CDR1 and CDR2: MGHDK and SYGVNS. Trimming shortened V by 2 bases and J by 4 bases, and 12 bases separated the two germline ends. The CDR3 contains 15 residues. The CDR3 region is CASSEIGDLGNTIYF. Written as DNA, the CDR3 is TGTGCCAGCAGTGAAATAGGGGACCTAGGAAACACCATATATTTT.